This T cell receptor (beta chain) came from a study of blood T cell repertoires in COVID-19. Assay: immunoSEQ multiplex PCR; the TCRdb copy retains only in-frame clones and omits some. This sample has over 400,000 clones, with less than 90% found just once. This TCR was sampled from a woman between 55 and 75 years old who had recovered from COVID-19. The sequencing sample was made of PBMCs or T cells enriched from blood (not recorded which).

CDR3: CASSPAVTSGGNNEQFF. CDR3 in DNA: TGTGCCAGCTCACCGGCGGTCACTAGCGGGGGGAACAATGAGCAGTTCTTC. The chain employs TRBV18 and TRBJ2-1, with 12 bases aligning to TRBD2. Looked up from germline, CDR1 is KGHSH and CDR2 is LQKENI. The length of the CDR3 is 17 residues. After removal of 3 bases from V and 5 bases from J, the junction contained 8 bases not matched to a gene.